These 4 T cell receptor beta chains were all obtained from the same sample, sequenced in a study of cytomegalovirus exposure and HLA in healthy donors. Use of 60 Vbeta and 13 Jbeta primers characterized the PCR. The table came from immunoSEQ multiplex PCR; TCRdb's copy has only in-frame clones and leaves some out. The sample has around 150,000 clones, more than 70% seen once. Source material: PBMCs. The receptors stem from a man aged 25-45 years in good health and CMV-seronegative.

The CDR3 DNA reads TGTGCCAGCTCACCGTCGGTAGAGCAGCCCCAGCATTTT. Amino acid sequence: CASSPSVEQPQHF. The chain couples TRBV18 to TRBJ1-5; D gene ambiguous. Germline V gives CDR1 KGHSH, CDR2 LQKENI. This CDR3 comprises 13 residues. Between the trimmed V and J ends, which lost 3 bases and 7 bases, there was a span of 10 bases.

The chain couples TRBV6-6 to TRBJ1-4; 9 nucleotides align to TRBD1. With V trimmed by 6 bases and J by 7 bases, 9 bases remained unmatched. In germline, CDR1 is MNHNY, CDR2 SVGAGI (reference sequence). This CDR3 is 15 amino acids long. The chain's CDR3 is CASSTQGAGGEKLFF. The CDR3 DNA reads as TGTGCCAGCAGCACACAGGGGGCGGGAGGTGAAAAACTGTTTTTT.

The V call is TRBV7-2, the J call TRBJ1-2, with 8 bases that match TRBD1. The V and J ends lost 4 bases and 3 bases, in that order; junction bases with no gene match: 7. Germline assignment: CDR1 SGHTA and CDR2 FQGNSA. This CDR3 region has 15 residues. CDR3 sequence (DNA): TGTGCCAGCAGCTCACGGACAGGGACCCACTATGGCTACACCTTC. This sequence encodes CASSSRTGTHYGYTF.

This clone has a handful of counts. The chain has TRBV7-2 and TRBJ2-7; 9 positions agree with TRBD2. V shed 6 bases and J 2 bases; nucleotides not matched to a gene: 5. Germline values: CDR1 SGHTA, CDR2 FQGNSA. CDR3 size: 14 residues. The CDR3 nucleotides read TGTGCCAGCAGTTCCCTAGCGGGGCCCTACGAGCAGTACTTC. Protein sequence: CASSSLAGPYEQYF. Based on the CDR3 plus reference TRBV7-2 and TRBJ2-7, the full variable domain is GAGVSQSPSNKVTEKGKDVELRCDPISGHTALYWYRQSLGQGLEFLIYFQGNSAPDKSGLPSDRFSAERTGGSVSTLTIQRTQQEDSAVYLCASSSLAGPYEQYFGPGTRLTVT.